This T cell receptor beta chain comes out of a study of blood T cell repertoires in COVID-19. In the study overall: COVID-19 samples from acute and convalescent phases originated in the United States, Italy and Spain.

Adults between about 18 and 89 years of age took part from 20 to 25 US areas. Two negative PCRs, clearance, or symptom resolution had been documented for recovered Cohort 3 donors. This CDR3 spans 14 amino acids. V dropped 7 bases and J dropped 2 bases, with 13 bases sitting between them. Looked up from germline, CDR1 is LNHDA and CDR2 is SQIVND (reference sequence). Original handling: By means of reference gene primer amplification, nucleated cell counts were estimated. The table came from immunoSEQ multiplex PCR; TCRdb's copy has only in-frame clones and leaves some out. V, J and clone size reflect that table, while D and trimming were determined from the DNA. Here the sample spans 150,000 to 200,000 clones, roughly 90% being singletons.

The sequenced sample was PBMCs or T cells enriched from blood (not recorded which). The chain combines TRBV19 with TRBJ2-3, with D perhaps matching TRBD2 (6 bases). The TCR sequence derives from a woman aged 45-65 years who had recovered from COVID-19. CDR3 sequence (DNA): TGTGCCAGTACCCAAGGAGGGTTCACAGATACGCAGTATTTT. Its translation: CASTQGGFTDTQYF. The entire variable domain, with the rest obtained from reference TRBV19 and TRBJ2-3, is as follows: DGGITQSPKYLFRKEGQNVTLSCEQNLNHDAMYWYRQDPGQGLRLIYYSQIVNDFQKGDIAEGYSVSREKKESFPLTVTSAQKNPTAFYLCASTQGGFTDTQYFGPGTRLTVL.